This passage covers 26 T cell receptor beta chains from one sample sequenced in a study of identical twins. MiXCR, run by TCRdb on the 5' RACE reads, gives a single entry per CDR3 protein. The sample contains around 250,000 distinct CDR3 sequences, roughly 7% of which appear only once. Separately, the same data were catalogued under a study of yellow fever vaccine responses in identical twins.

Specimen: memory (CD45RO+) T cells sorted from blood. These TCRs come from a woman under 30 in good health.

A few counts support this clonotype. The V gene is TRBV5-1, the J gene TRBJ2-7, with 10 bases identical to TRBD2. V trimming: 4 bases; J trimming: 6 bases; junction bases outside the gene matches: 13. Looked up from germline, CDR1 is SGHRS and CDR2 is YFSETQ. CDR3 size: 16 residues. DNA of the CDR3: TGCGCCAGCAGCCCTGGGAATAGCGGGAGGTCTTTCGAGCAGTACTTC. Translation: CASSPGNSGRSFEQYF. Complete variable domain (other parts from reference TRBV5-1 and TRBJ2-7): KAGVTQTPRYLIKTRGQQVTLSCSPISGHRSVSWYQQTPGQGLQFLFEYFSETQRNKGNFPGRFSGRQFSNSRSEMNVSTLELGDSALYLCASSPGNSGRSFEQYFGPGTRLTVT.

This clonotype was observed at least ten times. A much larger clone sits a single nucleotide away, making a read error possible. J is TRBJ2-1 and V is TRBV7-2, with D perhaps matching TRBD1 (6 bases). Per the germline V gene, CDR1 is SGHTA and CDR2 is FQGNSA. Trimming removed 4 bases at V and 5 bases at J, with 9 bases between. The CDR3 runs to 13 residues. CDR3 sequence: CASSYNRDNEQFF. DNA for the CDR3: TGTGCCAGCAGCTACAACAGGGACAATGAGCAGTTCTTC.

This clonotype was counted a few times. DNA of the CDR3: TGTGCCAGCAGTCTCCGGGACGGGGATCAGCCCCAGCATTTT. Translated, it gives CASSLRDGDQPQHF. The rearrangement joins TRBV6-1 to TRBJ1-5, with D possibly TRBD1 on 5 matching bases. The CDR3 runs 14 residues. V was trimmed by 5 bases and J by 5 bases, leaving 13 bases between them. The V gene's germline CDR1 is MNHNS and CDR2 SASEGT.

This chain uses TRBV12-3 or TRBV12-4 with TRBJ1-1; 7 nucleotides agree with TRBD1. This CDR3 comprises 14 residues. With 6 bases clipped from V and 7 bases from J, the junction kept 11 bases outside the gene matches. The CDR3 DNA reads as TGTGCCAGCAGCCTACAAGGGGGCGGGGGTGAAGCTTTCTTT. Its translation is CASSLQGGGGEAFF.

The rearrangement joins TRBV2 to TRBJ2-7, with D maybe TRBD1 (5 bases). The V end was cut by 6 bases, the J end by 8 bases, with 17 bases between. There are 13 residues in the CDR3. Germline CDR1 is SNHLY and CDR2 is FYNNEI. CDR3 coding DNA: TGTGCCAGCAGAGATAGGCCTGGACAAAAGCAGTACTTC. Its translation is CASRDRPGQKQYF. Full variable domain (outside the CDR3, taken from reference TRBV2 and TRBJ2-7): EPEVTQTPSHQVTQMGQEVILRCVPISNHLYFYWYRQILGQKVEFLVSFYNNEISEKSEIFDDQFSVERPDGSNFTLKIRSTKLEDSAMYFCASRDRPGQKQYFGPGTRLTVT.

The gene calls are TRBV4-1 and TRBJ2-2; tentatively, D is TRBD2 (6 bases). Germline-derived CDR1 and CDR2 are MGHRA and YSYEKL. This CDR3 is 17 amino acids long. V lost 5 bases and J 0 bases, leaving 16 bases between the germline ends. CDR3 residues: CASSERAGPANTGELFF. As DNA, the CDR3 is TGCGCCAGCAGCGAGCGGGCGGGGCCCGCGAACACCGGGGAGCTGTTTTTT.

This clonotype was seen repeatedly, ten times or more. This chain joins TRBV12-3 or TRBV12-4 and TRBJ2-3, with 7 bases matching TRBD2. V gave up 3 bases and J gave up 8 bases; unmatched junction bases: 5. The CDR3 consists of 13 residues. The CDR3 loop is CASSLGGWGTQYF. The CDR3, as DNA: TGTGCCAGCAGTTTGGGGGGGTGGGGTACGCAGTATTTT.

The rearrangement joins TRBV18 to TRBJ1-1, with D possibly being TRBD1 (5 bases). The ends were cut back, 4 bases at V and 5 bases at J, with 11 bases in the middle. CDR3 size: 13 residues. CDR1 KGHSH and CDR2 LQKENI come from the germline V gene. CDR3 sequence (DNA): TGTGCCAGCTCACTACCAGGGAGGACTGAAGCTTTCTTT. Residues: CASSLPGRTEAFF.

There are many counts of this clonotype. The chain has TRBV9 and TRBJ1-3; D is perhaps TRBD1 (5 bases). The ends were cut back, 2 bases at V and 0 bases at J, with 6 bases in the middle. The germline V gene has CDR1 SGDLS and CDR2 YYNGEE. The CDR3 is made up of 14 amino acids. The DNA of the CDR3 is TGTGCCAGCAGCGTGGGGGACTCTGGAAACACCATATATTTT. Translating it yields CASSVGDSGNTIYF.

This clonotype was observed a few times. V gene TRBV10-3 combines with J gene TRBJ2-7, with 7 bases lining up with TRBD1. Looked up from germline, CDR1 is ENHRY and CDR2 is SYGVKD. After removal of 8 bases from V and 1 base from J, the junction contained 8 bases not matched to a gene. The CDR3 is 14 amino acids. The CDR3 region is CAICPGQYSYEQYF. CDR3 nucleotides: TGTGCCATCTGCCCGGGACAGTATTCCTACGAGCAGTACTTC.

This clonotype was counted ten times or more. The chain is built from TRBV5-1 and TRBJ1-1; D gene uncertain. From germline, CDR1 is SGHRS and CDR2 YFSETQ. The CDR3 length is 14 residues. The V gene lost 5 bases and the J gene lost 2 bases, with 13 bases spanning the gap. CDR3 DNA: TGCGCCAGCAGACTGCTGGGCTTTAACACTGAAGCTTTCTTT. Translating gives CASRLLGFNTEAFF.

This clonotype has ten or more counts. The chain has TRBV3-1 and TRBJ2-3, with 7 bases aligning to TRBD1. The CDR3 sequence is 15 residues long. Per germline, CDR1 LGHDT and CDR2 YNNKEL (reference sequence). The junction had 7 bases not matched to a gene; V was cut back by 1 base and J by 6 bases. The CDR3 nucleotides read TGTGCCAGCAGCCAAGGCACAGGGGCGGGCGATACGCAGTATTTT. Translated: CASSQGTGAGDTQYF.

This chain connects TRBV7-2 to TRBJ1-2; D perhaps matches TRBD1 (6 bases). Per the germline V gene, CDR1 is SGHTA and CDR2 is FQGNSA. Trimming took 2 bases from V and 8 from J, leaving 18 bases between them. CDR3 length equals 15 residues. In nucleotides, the CDR3 is TGTGCCAGCAGCTTAAGGGCCCGGGCTACAGGGGGCTACACCTTC. Translated: CASSLRARATGGYTF.

Many counts were recorded for this clonotype. This rearrangement joins TRBV18 to TRBJ1-1, with 7 positions matching TRBD1. The CDR3 has 14 residues. Trimming cost V 3 bases and J 4 bases; bases outside gene matches: 5. The germline CDR1 and CDR2 sequences are KGHSH and LQKENI. DNA of the CDR3: TGTGCCAGCTCACCCACAGGGGAGGGCACTGAAGCTTTCTTT. This encodes CASSPTGEGTEAFF.

This clonotype was counted between two and nine times. The chain has TRBV28 and TRBJ1-6; 10 nucleotides line up with TRBD1. The CDR3 totals 18 residues. V shed 5 bases and J 5 bases; nucleotides not matched to a gene: 12. Germline V gene lookup returns CDR1 MDHEN and CDR2 SYDVKM. The CDR3 sequence is CASSLRPGQGIHNSPLHF. The CDR3 DNA reads TGTGCCAGCAGTCTTCGTCCGGGACAGGGGATACATAATTCACCCCTCCACTTT.

This sequence joins TRBV7-9 and TRBJ2-5; D is unclear. Germline-derived CDR1 and CDR2 are SEHNR and FQNEAQ (reference sequence). V was pared by 3 bases and J by 3 bases, with 14 bases between. There are 15 residues in the CDR3. The chain's CDR3 is CASSLLPGVKETQYF. CDR3 bases: TGTGCCAGCAGCTTGCTGCCAGGAGTGAAAGAGACCCAGTACTTC.

Many counts were recorded for this clonotype. The V gene is TRBV27, the J gene TRBJ2-2, with D uncertain. Germline V gene data show CDR1 as MNHEY and CDR2 as SMNVEV (reference sequence). The CDR3 sequence is 14 residues long. The V end lost 2 bases, the J end lost 5 bases, and 9 bases lay between the germline ends. The CDR3, as DNA: TGTGCCAGCAGTTTAACCTACCTAACCGGGGAGCTGTTTTTT. As protein: CASSLTYLTGELFF.

The table lists this clonotype with a few counts. The rearrangement links TRBV7-8 to TRBJ2-6, with a weak D call TRBD1 (6 bases). Germline loops: CDR1 SGHVS, CDR2 FQNEAQ. V lost 4 bases and J 1 base, leaving 20 bases between the germline ends. This CDR3 comprises 19 residues. CDR3 sequence reads: CASSSQHLTQGSGANVLTF. DNA of the CDR3: TGTGCCAGCAGCTCCCAGCACCTCACACAGGGATCTGGGGCCAACGTCCTGACTTTC.

This chain uses TRBV27 with TRBJ2-6; D gene uncertain. CDR3 size: 16 residues. Germline V gene lookup returns CDR1 MNHEY and CDR2 SMNVEV (reference sequence). Deletions cut 3 bases from V and 1 base from J, with 10 bases between. CDR3 residues: CASSFQLSSGANVLTF. The CDR3 bases are TGTGCCAGCAGTTTTCAATTGTCTTCTGGGGCCAACGTCCTGACTTTC. Together with reference TRBV27 and TRBJ2-6, the CDR3 gives the full variable domain: EAQVTQNPRYLITVTGKKLTVTCSQNMNHEYMSWYRQDPGLGLRQIYYSMNVEVTDKGDVPEGYKVSRKEKRNFPLILESPSPNQTSLYFCASSFQLSSGANVLTFGAGSRLTVL.

This clonotype came up a few times. The CDR3: CASSPTGTYYEQYF. For the CDR3, the DNA is TGTGCCAGCAGTCCTACAGGGACGTACTACGAGCAGTACTTC. The chain has TRBV28 and TRBJ2-7; a weak D match, TRBD1 (6 bases). Per the germline V gene, CDR1 is MDHEN and CDR2 is SYDVKM. V lost 5 bases and J 3 bases, leaving 14 bases between the germline ends. CDR3 size: 14 residues.

This clonotype was detected many times. The V and J genes are TRBV12-3 or TRBV12-4 and TRBJ2-2; 8 bases map to TRBD2. The CDR3 has 13 amino acids. The J segment lost 4 bases and the V segment lost 7 bases, leaving 2 bases of the junction unmatched. CDR3 in DNA: TGTGCCAGCACCGGGACTAGCACCGGGGAGCTGTTTTTT. Translating it yields CASTGTSTGELFF.

This clonotype appeared many times. The chain has TRBV3-1 and TRBJ2-7; TRBD1 matches at 7 bases. The CDR3 loop spans 14 amino acids. In germline, CDR1 is LGHDT, CDR2 YNNKEL (reference sequence). V shed 1 base and J 4 bases; nucleotides not matched to a gene: 4. In DNA, the CDR3 is TGTGCCAGCAGCCAAGGGGACAGCCGTTACGAGCAGTACGTC. It encodes CASSQGDSRYEQYV.

The table lists this clonotype with many counts. The genes are TRBV5-1 and TRBJ1-4, with D tentatively TRBD1 (5 bases). The CDR3 runs to 17 residues. The V end lost 0 bases, the J end lost 4 bases, and 16 bases lay between the germline ends. Germline loops: CDR1 SGHRS, CDR2 YFSETQ. This chain's CDR3 is CASSLGTGGVVNEKLFF. The CDR3, as DNA: TGCGCCAGCAGCTTGGGTACAGGTGGTGTAGTTAATGAAAAACTGTTTTTT.

This clonotype has a count of ten or more. V and J are TRBV28 and TRBJ2-5; a possible D gene is TRBD2 (6 bases). V was shortened by 5 bases and J by 7 bases, with 20 bases between the two germline ends. This CDR3 comprises 15 residues. Germline V CDR1 and CDR2: MDHEN, SYDVKM. This chain's CDR3 is CASSPGGAFRGTQYF. The CDR3 DNA reads as TGTGCCAGCAGTCCCGGCGGGGCTTTCCGAGGGACCCAGTACTTC.

This clonotype was detected many times. The V and J genes are TRBV29-1 and TRBJ1-1, with 11 bases that match TRBD1. This CDR3 is 15 amino acids long. Germline CDR1 and CDR2: SQVTM and ANQGSEA. Trimming cost V 5 bases and J 1 base; bases outside gene matches: 6. The CDR3, as DNA: TGCAGCGTTTTTGGACAGGGGGCCACGAACACTGAAGCTTTCTTT. Encoded protein: CSVFGQGATNTEAFF.

The chain couples TRBV12-3 or TRBV12-4 to TRBJ2-4; 7 bases agree with TRBD1. The junction had 18 bases not matched to a gene; V was cut back by 5 bases and J by 2 bases. The CDR3 covers 19 residues. CDR3 protein: CASSHQPTGRVGTKNIQYF. CDR3 bases: TGTGCCAGCAGTCACCAACCGACAGGGAGAGTTGGTACCAAAAACATTCAGTACTTC.